This record looks at one T cell receptor beta chain sequence and its context. Measured with immunoSEQ multiplex PCR; TCRdb has only the in-frame clones, and not every one. The sample lists under 120,000 clones; 85% to 90% were seen once. The sample belongs to a study of blood T cell repertoires in COVID-19. Germline V CDR1 and CDR2: LNHNV, YYDKDF (reference sequence). The CDR3 covers 18 residues. V was cut by 1 base and J by 8 bases, with 26 bases left in between. Sequenced material: peripheral blood. The V gene is TRBV15, the J gene TRBJ1-2; a possible D gene is TRBD1 (5 bases). This TCR derives from an elderly woman with acute or convalescent COVID-19. The CDR3 here is CATSRALSLDSIYKGYTF. CDR3 bases: TGTGCCACCAGCAGAGCCCTCTCCCTAGACAGCATCTATAAGGGCTACACCTTC.